Described below is a single T cell receptor (beta chain) sequence and its context. Antigen: not known. The CDR3 contains 15 residues. Germline-derived CDR1 and CDR2 are SGHRS and YFSETQ. TCRdb re-called the 5' RACE reads and shows each CDR3 protein once, DNA omitted. The listing records 550,000 or so distinct CDR3 sequences. This specimen belongs to a study of T cells expressing NK-cell markers. Study background: Of eight sequenced donors, seven were HCMV-seropositive and one HCMV-seronegative. Study-wide results and caveats: Among CD8+ T cells from over 5 donors, dominant NKG2C+ clonotypes accounted for about 1.0-7.0%. Whether expanded NKG2C+ T cell clones recognized HCMV stayed uncertain.

This TCR was recovered from a man in his late teens or twenties in good health. The rearrangement links TRBV5-1 to TRBJ2-4; checking the TCRdb D call of TRBD2 is not possible without DNA. Sequencing was performed on blood T cells: a sorted CD56 or NKG2C T cell subset, CD4+ or CD8+ T cells, or bulk PBMC T cells (not recorded which). CDR3 amino acids: CASSSDGGVKNIQYF.